The clone carrying this T cell receptor (beta chain) was seen ten or more times. Its antigen is not known. The data were taken from a study of Graves' ophthalmopathy and Graves' hyperthyroidism. Amplified TCR beta CDR3 regions were obtained using RNA transcripts as template. The library came from an HTBI-primed first-round RT-PCR and a second-round multiplex PCR. TCRdb recomputed calls from the multiplex PCR reads with MiXCR, one row per CDR3 protein. The sample has 300,000 to 500,000 distinct CDR3 sequences, over 15% seen once. Looked up from germline, CDR1 is SGDLS and CDR2 is YYNGEE. The CDR3 runs 15 residues. V was trimmed by 0 bases and J by 3 bases, leaving 10 bases between them. Study-wide findings and caveats: Sensitivity of 55% to 71% and specificity of 72.22% were achieved by the model that predicted ophthalmopathy progression. The 13-signature model separated ophthalmopathy from stable hyperthyroidism at around 90% sensitivity and roughly 80% specificity.

If no ophthalmopathy appeared within 18 months of follow-up, hyperthyroidism was termed stable. The J gene is TRBJ1-5, the V gene TRBV9; tentatively, D is TRBD1 (5 bases). The clonotype comes from a woman between 18 and 29 years old with stable Graves' hyperthyroidism. The specimen was peripheral blood. The CDR3 protein is CASSVDGGANQPQHF. The CDR3 region has the DNA TGTGCCAGCAGCGTAGACGGAGGGGCCAATCAGCCCCAGCATTTT.